The 27 T cell receptor beta chains presented below share a single source sample, sequenced in a study of blood T cells in healthy people across ages. A J-beta primer mix and a sample-barcoded 5' primer were used in a second PCR of about 7 to 12 cycles. Each CDR3 protein gets one entry after TCRdb re-called the 5' RACE reads with MiXCR. The data show under 850,000 distinct CDR3 sequences, around 34% seen once. Source material: blood. These receptors all stem from a man younger than 35 in good health.

The table lists this clonotype with a few counts. The chain employs TRBV2 and TRBJ1-2; 7 positions match TRBD1. Looked up from germline, CDR1 is SNHLY and CDR2 is FYNNEI. The CDR3 extends over 14 amino acids. V trimming: 8 bases; J trimming: 6 bases; junction bases outside the gene matches: 12. CDR3 in DNA: TGTGCCAGCCTCTGGAGACAGGGAGGAGATGGCTACACCTTC. Translated, it gives CASLWRQGGDGYTF.

This clonotype was seen more than once but under ten times. The rearrangement uses TRBV6-5 and TRBJ2-3; D could derive from TRBD1 or TRBD2 (5 bases each). Looked up from germline, CDR1 is MNHEY and CDR2 is SVGAGI. The CDR3 is 16 amino acids. V dropped 8 bases and J dropped 1 base, with 19 bases sitting between them. The DNA of the CDR3 is TGTGCCAGCCATTACCGTCGGGGCATGGGCACAGATACGCAGTATTTT. This gives the protein CASHYRRGMGTDTQYF.

The table lists this clonotype with a few counts. V gene TRBV9 combines with J gene TRBJ2-3; TRBD2 might be the D (6 bases). V lost 4 bases to trimming and J lost 5 bases, with 17 bases between them. Germline V gene lookup returns CDR1 SGDLS and CDR2 YYNGEE. This CDR3 contains 15 residues. The CDR3 nucleotides read TGTGCCAGCAGCCCCCTCGCGGGGCGGATAGATACGCAGTATTTT. It codes for CASSPLAGRIDTQYF.

This chain uses TRBV5-1 with TRBJ2-5, with D perhaps given as TRBD1 or TRBD2 (5 bases each). This CDR3 has 13 residues. The germline gives CDR1 SGHRS, CDR2 YFSETQ. The V end was cut by 2 bases, the J end by 4 bases, with 9 bases between. The CDR3 spells CASSLPGTETQYF. The CDR3 nucleotides read TGCGCCAGCAGCTTACCGGGGACAGAGACCCAGTACTTC.

J is TRBJ1-2 and V is TRBV5-1; D is undetermined. There are 15 residues in the CDR3. Germline assignment: CDR1 SGHRS and CDR2 YFSETQ. Trimming took off 1 base at V and 2 bases at J, with 12 bases between the two ends. CDR3 DNA: TGCGCCAGCAGCTTGAAATTTCGGGTCAACTATGGCTACACCTTC. Protein: CASSLKFRVNYGYTF.

CDR3 sequence (DNA): TGTGCCAGCAGACGCCTCGAGACGCCGACCTCTGGAAACACCATATATTTT. Translated, it gives CASRRLETPTSGNTIYF. This sequence joins TRBV7-9 and TRBJ1-3; D call uncertain. The V and J ends lost 6 bases and 0 bases respectively, with 18 bases between them. The germline gives CDR1 SEHNR, CDR2 FQNEAQ (reference sequence). The CDR3 is 17 residues long.

As concerns this clonotype: A single base separates this from a much larger clone, so it may be a read error. CDR3 nucleotide sequence: TGCGACAGCAGCTTGGGTCCAGGGACGAATGAGCAGTTCTTC. It translates to CDSSLGPGTNEQFF. This chain joins TRBV5-1 and TRBJ2-1; D tentatively fits TRBD1 or TRBD2 (5 bases each). Germline CDR1 and CDR2: SGHRS and YFSETQ. This CDR3 has 14 amino acids.

This clonotype was observed a handful of times. V usage is TRBV25-1 and J usage is TRBJ1-2, with 7 bases fitting TRBD1. This CDR3 spans 14 amino acids. Per the germline V gene, CDR1 is MGHDK and CDR2 is SYGVNS. Trimming took 2 bases from V and 8 from J; bases not matched to a gene: 8. CDR3: CASSEGWRGRGYTF. CDR3 DNA: TGTGCCAGCAGTGAAGGGTGGAGGGGGCGCGGCTACACCTTC.

This clonotype occurred a few times. The chain has TRBV21-1 and TRBJ1-5. TRBV21-1 is shown as a pseudogene. The CDR3 spans 14 residues. Here the CDR3 DNA reads TGTGCCAGCAGCAAAAAGGTTGGCAATCAGCCCCAGCATTTT. Protein product: CASSKKVGNQPQHF.

This chain links TRBV6-5 with TRBJ2-5; D is possibly TRBD1 (5 bases). CDR1 and CDR2 (germline): MNHEY, SVGAGI. Trimming pared 2 bases from V and 11 bases from J, leaving 21 bases between. The CDR3 length is 15 residues. DNA for the CDR3: TGTGCCAGCAGTTACAGGGCAGGGCGCTACAATGAGCAGTACTTC. Its translation: CASSYRAGRYNEQYF.

As for this clonotype: Germline is not matched at one junction end, which may reflect a read error. The V gene is TRBV6-2 or TRBV6-3, the J gene TRBJ2-2; 8 positions agree with TRBD1. The CDR3 is 14 residues long. CDR1 and CDR2 (germline): MNHEY, SVGEGT. The CDR3 loop is CASRRDRNAGELFF. Here the CDR3 DNA reads TGTGCCAGCAGGCGGGACAGGAACGCCGGGGAGCTGTTTTTT.

This clonotype has just a few counts. The chain employs TRBV7-8 and TRBJ2-6; D perhaps matches TRBD2 (5 bases). CDR1 and CDR2 from the germline V gene are SGHVS and FQNEAQ. V shed 2 bases and J shed 2 bases, with 7 bases lying between them. This CDR3 spans 15 amino acids. CDR3 amino acids: CASSLIGAGANVLTF. The CDR3 nucleotides read TGTGCCAGCAGCTTAATCGGGGCTGGGGCCAACGTCCTGACTTTC.

The genes are TRBV20-1 and TRBJ2-4; D may be TRBD1 (6 bases). TRBJ2-7 matches the DNA end more closely, so the J call is doubtful. The CDR3 runs 15 residues. The germline CDR1 and CDR2 sequences are DFQATT and SNEGSKA (reference sequence). The CDR3 DNA sequence: TGCAGTGCTAGAGACCCAGTGGGACATACCTACGAGCAGTACTTC. It encodes CSARDPVGHTYEQYF.

The V and J genes are TRBV7-2 and TRBJ2-7, with D perhaps matching TRBD1 (5 bases). The J call could be wrong; TRBJ2-5 is a better fit for the DNA end. The CDR3 has 14 residues. CDR1 is SGHTA and CDR2 is FQGNSA in the germline V gene. CDR3 in DNA: TGTGCCAGCAGCAGCGAAATAGGGGAAGAGACCCAGTACTTC. This gives the protein CASSSEIGEETQYF.

J is TRBJ1-1 and V is TRBV20-1; a weak D match, TRBD1 (6 bases). Trimming cost V 1 base and J 1 base, with 10 bases left between them. This CDR3 contains 14 residues. Germline CDR1 DFQATT, CDR2 SNEGSKA (reference sequence). DNA for the CDR3: TGCAGTGCTAGAGTGGGACACGAGAACACTGAAGCTTTCTTT. Protein product: CSARVGHENTEAFF.

This sequence joins TRBV15 and TRBJ2-5; D ambiguous. CDR3 length: 14 amino acids. The V end was cut by 1 base, the J end by 11 bases, with 17 bases between. Germline values: CDR1 LNHNV, CDR2 YYDKDF (reference sequence). The CDR3 bases are TGTGCCACCAGCAGAGCGGTTGTCAACAATGAGCAGTACTTC. Residues: CATSRAVVNNEQYF.

The chain joins TRBV12-3 or TRBV12-4 to TRBJ1-2, with a tentative D call TRBD1 (5 bases). Trimming shortened V by 2 bases and J by 4 bases, and 11 bases separated the two germline ends. The CDR3 consists of 14 residues. The CDR3 DNA reads as TGTGCCAGCAGTTTAACCCCGACAGTCTATGGCTACACCTTC. This encodes CASSLTPTVYGYTF.

This clonotype was observed a few times. The genes are TRBV29-1 and TRBJ1-5; D call uncertain. The germline gives CDR1 SQVTM, CDR2 ANQGSEA. The CDR3 is 12 amino acids. Trimming left V 4 bases short and J 6 bases short, with 10 bases between. CDR3 loop: CSVAELGQPQHF. CDR3 sequence (DNA): TGCAGCGTTGCCGAGCTTGGTCAGCCCCAGCATTTT.

V is TRBV11-1 and J is TRBJ2-5, with TRBD1 matching over 8 bases. Per the germline V gene, CDR1 is SGHAT and CDR2 is FQDESV (reference sequence). This CDR3 contains 14 residues. Unmatched junction bases numbered 8, after V lost 6 bases and J lost 5 bases. The CDR3 sequence is CASRRQGPSETQYF. DNA of the CDR3: TGTGCCAGCAGACGACAGGGGCCATCGGAGACCCAGTACTTC. Variable domain in full (rest from reference TRBV11-1 and TRBJ2-5): EAEVAQSPRYKITEKSQAVAFWCDPISGHATLYWYRQILGQGPELLVQFQDESVVDDSQLPKDRFSAERLKGVDSTLKIQPAELGDSAMYLCASRRQGPSETQYFGPGTRLLVL.

This clonotype was picked up many times. This rearrangement joins TRBV20-1 to TRBJ1-2, with D maybe TRBD1 (6 bases). The CDR3 is made up of 15 amino acids. Germline CDR1 DFQATT, CDR2 SNEGSKA (reference sequence). The V end lost 4 bases, the J end lost 0 bases, and 15 bases lay between the germline ends. CDR3 protein: CSATGDNPPNYGYTF. CDR3 DNA sequence: TGCAGTGCTACAGGGGACAACCCCCCTAACTATGGCTACACCTTC.

The CDR3 reads CSARSRAAGTEAFF. CDR3 bases: TGCAGTGCTAGATCCCGGGCCGCCGGCACTGAAGCTTTCTTT. The chain links TRBV20-1 to TRBJ1-1; the D is unclear. The CDR3 is made up of 14 amino acids. CDR1 DFQATT and CDR2 SNEGSKA come from the germline V gene (reference sequence). The V gene lost 2 bases and the J gene lost 4 bases, with 14 bases spanning the gap.

This clonotype was recorded at least ten times. This chain connects TRBV12-3 or TRBV12-4 to TRBJ2-7; 9 bases line up with TRBD2. The ends lost 3 bases at V and 4 bases at J; junction bases unmatched: 4. This CDR3 region has 14 residues. Written as DNA, the CDR3 is TGTGCCAGCAGTTTTAGCGGGGGCCAATACGAGCAGTACTTC. Translation gives CASSFSGGQYEQYF.

A remark on this clonotype: A junction end diverges from the germline sequence, so it may reflect a read error. The V and J genes are TRBV3-1 and TRBJ2-1; 9 nucleotides agree with TRBD2. The CDR3 loop spans 18 amino acids. The germline CDR1 and CDR2 sequences are LGHDT and YNNKEL (reference sequence). The CDR3, as DNA: TGTGCCAGCAACCAAGTGGGCGGTCTTAGCGGGGGCTACAATGAGCAGTTCTTC. Its protein is CASNQVGGLSGGYNEQFF.

This clonotype has only a few counts. The chain employs TRBV27 and TRBJ1-6; 10 bases fit TRBD1. The V and J ends lost 6 bases and 2 bases, in that order; junction bases with no gene match: 4. Germline CDR1 MNHEY, CDR2 SMNVEV (reference sequence). The CDR3 loop spans 16 amino acids. The CDR3: CASSMTGGAYNSPLHF. DNA for the CDR3: TGTGCCAGCAGCATGACAGGGGGCGCCTATAATTCACCCCTCCACTTT.

The rearrangement uses TRBV5-6 and TRBJ1-2, with unresolved D. V lost 4 bases, J lost 6 bases, and 13 bases lay in between. Germline V gene data show CDR1 as SGHDT and CDR2 as YYEEEE. The CDR3 contains 13 residues. CDR3 bases: TGTGCCAGCAGCGTAGCCCGGAGGGATGGCTACACCTTC. It translates to CASSVARRDGYTF.

Only a few counts were recorded for this clonotype. The chain recombines TRBV12-3 or TRBV12-4 with TRBJ1-5; D gene ambiguous. This CDR3 has 15 residues. V lost 1 base, J lost 0 bases, and 7 bases lay in between. The CDR3 is CASSLGAYSNQPQHF. CDR3 bases: TGTGCCAGCAGTTTAGGCGCTTATAGCAATCAGCCCCAGCATTTT.

The genes are TRBV5-1 and TRBJ2-3; 9 bases match TRBD1. Trimming took 1 base from V and 5 from J; bases not matched to a gene: 5. Germline CDR1 reads SGHRS; CDR2 reads YFSETQ. The CDR3 consists of 15 residues. This CDR3 reads CASSLWTGDGDTQYF. The CDR3 nucleotides read TGCGCCAGCAGCTTGTGGACAGGGGATGGAGATACGCAGTATTTT.